A selection of T cell receptor beta chains follows, all from one sample in a study of PD-1 blockade in classical Hodgkin lymphoma. The data were produced by immunoSEQ multiplex PCR, yet TCRdb's version contains in-frame clones alone and is incomplete. The sample has around 91,000 clones, 89% seen once. Sequencing was performed on peripheral blood mononuclear cells (PBMCs), taken at baseline. The receptors were gathered from a human donor with classical Hodgkin lymphoma. Both conserved end residues are part of each CDR3. The order of the fields is CDR3 DNA, CDR3 protein, clone size, CDR3 length, J gene, D gene, V gene. D genes are given only for firm matches. Expanded clones get a size class; other rows say once, few or many, or leave the size out.

TGTGCCTGCGGGAGGGCCCACGAGCAGTACTTC	CACGRAHEQYF	NA	11	TRBJ2-7	TRBD2	TRBV30
TGTGCCAGCAGCAAAGAAACCCCGAAAGGACCCTACGAGCAGTACTTC	CASSKETPKGPYEQYF	NA	16	TRBJ2-7	NA	TRBV21-1
TGTGCCAGCAGCCTCAGTACCCTCTATGGCTACACCTTC	CASSLSTLYGYTF	NA	13	TRBJ1-2	NA	TRBV7-2
TGTGCCAGCAGCGCCACCGGGACAGGTTTTTCCTACGAGCAGTACTTC	CASSATGTGFSYEQYF	NA	16	TRBJ2-7	TRBD1	TRBV11-2
TGCAGCGCCAGAGGTGGGGGGGGACTAGCGGGAGTTCTTCCAGATACGCAGTATTTT	CSARGGGGLAGVLPDTQYF	NA	19	TRBJ2-3	TRBD2	TRBV29-1
TGTGCCAGCCGCCGGGGAAACACCGGGGAGCTGTTTTTT	CASRRGNTGELFF	NA	13	TRBJ2-2	NA	TRBV11-3
TGTGCCAGCAGTCCGGAACAGAGCCAAGAGACCCAGTACTTC	CASSPEQSQETQYF	NA	14	TRBJ2-5	NA	TRBV27
TGCGCCAGCAGCCAAGATTGGGTGCGCGGCGGGAGGCTCGACGAGCAGTACTTC	CASSQDWVRGGRLDEQYF	NA	18	TRBJ2-7	TRBD2	TRBV4-3
TGTGCCAGCAGTGCACGGCGGGAGTTACCAGTGGATACGCAGTATTTT	CASSARRELPVDTQYF	NA	16	TRBJ2-3	TRBD2	TRBV6-1
TGTGCCAGCAGTGAAGGACTAGCGGGATACAATGAGCAGTTCTTC	CASSEGLAGYNEQFF	NA	15	TRBJ2-1	TRBD2	TRBV2
TGTGCCAGCAGTTTATCAGACTATGGCTACACCTTC	CASSLSDYGYTF	few	12	TRBJ1-2	NA	TRBV28
TGTGCCAGCAGTCCTATTCTAGCGGGAGGGAAATCCGGGGAGCTGTTTTTT	CASSPILAGGKSGELFF	NA	17	TRBJ2-2	TRBD2	TRBV2
TGTGCCAGCAGTGTACCGGGACAGAGTTATAGCAATCAGCCCCAGCATTTT	CASSVPGQSYSNQPQHF	NA	17	TRBJ1-5	TRBD1	TRBV2
TGTGCCAGCGGGCTAGGGGTTGAGCAGTACTTC	CASGLGVEQYF	NA	11	TRBJ2-7	NA	TRBV7-2
TGTGCCAGCAGCCCCCTATCGGACAACTATGGCTACACCTTC	CASSPLSDNYGYTF	NA	14	TRBJ1-2	NA	TRBV9
TGCGCCAGCAGCCCCGGAACAGTCTACTCCTACGAGCAGTACTTC	CASSPGTVYSYEQYF	NA	15	TRBJ2-7	NA	TRBV4-3
TGTGCCAGCAGTTTAGCGGACAGGGGGGGCTACGAGCAGTACTTC	CASSLADRGGYEQYF	once	15	TRBJ2-7	TRBD1	TRBV27
TGTGCCAGCAGTGACACAGGGAGAGATACGCAGTATTTT	CASSDTGRDTQYF	NA	13	TRBJ2-3	NA	TRBV6-6
TGTGCCAGTAGTATAAGGGACAGCCAAGAGACCCAGTACTTC	CASSIRDSQETQYF	NA	14	TRBJ2-5	TRBD1	TRBV19
TGTGCCAGCAGTCTGGGACAGGGGGCGTTGGGCTACACCTTC	CASSLGQGALGYTF	NA	14	TRBJ1-2	TRBD1	TRBV6-1
TGTGCCAGCAGTTACTCCCGGACGGGTTTTGATACGCAGTATTTT	CASSYSRTGFDTQYF	NA	15	TRBJ2-3	NA	TRBV6-5
TGTGCCAGCCGCCGGGACAGGGACTCATACGAGCAGTACTTC	CASRRDRDSYEQYF	NA	14	TRBJ2-7	TRBD1	TRBV27
TGTGCCAGCAGCCCATCTAGAGATACGCAGTATTTT	CASSPSRDTQYF	NA	12	TRBJ2-3	NA	TRBV7-2
TGTGCCAGCAGTACATTCCGGGACGCGGAGTACTTC	CASSTFRDAEYF	NA	12	TRBJ2-7	NA	TRBV28